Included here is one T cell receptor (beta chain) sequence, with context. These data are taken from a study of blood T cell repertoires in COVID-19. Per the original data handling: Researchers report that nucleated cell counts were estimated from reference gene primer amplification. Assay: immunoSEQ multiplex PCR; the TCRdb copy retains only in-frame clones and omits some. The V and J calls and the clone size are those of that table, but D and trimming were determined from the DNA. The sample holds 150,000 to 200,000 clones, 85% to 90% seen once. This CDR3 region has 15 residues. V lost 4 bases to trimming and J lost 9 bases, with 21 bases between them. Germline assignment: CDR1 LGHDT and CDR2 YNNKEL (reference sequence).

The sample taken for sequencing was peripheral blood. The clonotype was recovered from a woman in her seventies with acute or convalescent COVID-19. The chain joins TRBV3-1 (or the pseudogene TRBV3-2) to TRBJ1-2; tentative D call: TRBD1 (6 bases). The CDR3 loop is CASSPTGLGSYRYTF. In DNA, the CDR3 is TGTGCCAGCAGCCCAACAGGGTTGGGGAGTTATCGCTACACCTTC.